The sample holds many counts of the clone carrying this T cell receptor beta chain. V dropped 5 bases and J dropped 1 base, with 12 bases sitting between them. Germline CDR1 LNHDA, CDR2 SQIVND (reference sequence). The CDR3 is made up of 16 amino acids. The study recruited people aged 18 to 89 years across under 25 US areas. In assigning cohorts, the study relied on participant-reported clinical history. Those designated as exposed participants met a COVID-19 case within 2 weeks before study entry. These data originate in a study of blood T cell repertoires in COVID-19. Under the authors' procedure: The authors estimated nucleated cell counts from reference gene primer amplification. Data came from immunoSEQ multiplex PCR; TCRdb stores just in-frame clones and leaves some out. That table gives V, J and clone size, and the DNA gave D and trimming. The top ten hold roughly 1.4% of the sample, which has 400,000 to 500,000 clones, roughly 88% seen once.

The sequence was collected from a woman aged 18-29 years who had been exposed to COVID-19. Sequenced sample: PBMCs or T cells enriched from blood (not recorded which). The rearrangement links TRBV19 to TRBJ2-6, with unresolved D. The CDR3 DNA reads as TGTGCCAGTAGTGACTGGCCAAATTCTGGGGCCAACGTCCTGACTTTC. Its protein is CASSDWPNSGANVLTF.